The rows below give T cell receptor beta chains drawn from one sample of a study of T cell responses to AZD1222 COVID-19 vaccine. The data were produced by immunoSEQ multiplex PCR, yet TCRdb's version contains in-frame clones alone and is incomplete. The sample yields around 150,000 clones, about 91% seen once. The sequencing used peripheral blood, collected 28 days after the second AZD1222 dose. These TCRs come from an adult who received the AZD1222 COVID-19 vaccine. The CDR3 runs from the conserved cysteine through the conserved F or W. D genes are given only for firm matches. Only part of the rows carry a size: once, few, many, or a class if the clone is expanded.

TRBV6-1	-	TRBD1	TRBJ1-5	TGTGCCAGCAGTCCGGACAGGGTGGGCAATCAGCCCCAGCATTTT	CASSPDRVGNQPQHF
TRBV7-8	-	-	TRBJ1-3	TGTGCCAGCAGCGAAGGAGATCCGGGGGACGGAAACACCATATATTTT	CASSEGDPGDGNTIYF
TRBV7-2	-	TRBD1	TRBJ2-7	TGTGCCAGCAGCTCGAGGACAGGAAGCGAGCAGTACTTC	CASSSRTGSEQYF
TRBV13	-	-	TRBJ2-1	TGTGCCAGCAGCCCCCATCGCCGATGGTCCTACAATGAGCAGTTCTTC	CASSPHRRWSYNEQFF
TRBV5-4	-	TRBD1	TRBJ1-2	TGTGCCAGCAGCTTTCCGGGACAGGGCATCTATGGCTACACCTTC	CASSFPGQGIYGYTF
TRBV6-5	-	-	TRBJ1-5	TGTGCCAGCAGTTACTCCCTGGGCCCGGGGCAGCCCCAGCATTTT	CASSYSLGPGQPQHF
TRBV4-1	-	-	TRBJ2-3	TGCGCCAGCAGCCAAGAAAAGGGGGGAACAGATACGCAGTATTTT	CASSQEKGGTDTQYF
TRBV6-5	-	-	TRBJ1-1	TGTGCCAGCAGTCAGTTCAACACTGAAGCTTTCTTT	CASSQFNTEAFF
TRBV6-6	once	-	TRBJ1-4	TGTGCCAGCAGGGACAGTGAAACTAATGAAAAACTGTTTTTT	CASRDSETNEKLFF
TRBV19	-	-	TRBJ1-2	TGTGCCTCCCGCTCACCCTATGGCTACACCTTC	CASRSPYGYTF
TRBV27	-	-	TRBJ1-1	TGTGCCAGCAGTAGGGCAGGATTTGGCGCTGAAGCTTTCTTT	CASSRAGFGAEAFF
TRBV5-4	-	-	TRBJ1-1	TGTGCCAGCAGCTTGGGCGGCCGGAACACTGAAGCTTTCTTT	CASSLGGRNTEAFF
TRBV6-4	-	TRBD1	TRBJ1-2	TGTGCCAGCAGTGCTACAGGGGTGGATGGCTACACCTTC	CASSATGVDGYTF